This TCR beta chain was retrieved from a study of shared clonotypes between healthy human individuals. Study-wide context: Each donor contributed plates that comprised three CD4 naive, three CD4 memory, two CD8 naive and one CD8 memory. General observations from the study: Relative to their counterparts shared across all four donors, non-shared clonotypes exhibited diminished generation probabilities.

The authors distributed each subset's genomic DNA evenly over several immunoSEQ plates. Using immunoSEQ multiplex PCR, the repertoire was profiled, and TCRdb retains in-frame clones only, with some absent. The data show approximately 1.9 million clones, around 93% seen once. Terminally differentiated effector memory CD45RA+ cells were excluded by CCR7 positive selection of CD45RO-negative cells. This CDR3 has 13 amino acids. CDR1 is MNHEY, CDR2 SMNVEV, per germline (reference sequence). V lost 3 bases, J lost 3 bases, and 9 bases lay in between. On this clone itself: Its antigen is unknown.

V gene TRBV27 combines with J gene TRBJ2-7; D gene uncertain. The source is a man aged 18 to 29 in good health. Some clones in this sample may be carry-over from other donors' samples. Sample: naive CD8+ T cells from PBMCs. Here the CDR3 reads CASSFGHFYEQYF. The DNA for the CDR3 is TGTGCCAGCAGTTTCGGGCACTTCTACGAGCAGTACTTC.